Following are 11 T cell receptor beta chains from one sample sequenced in a study of T cells in Graves' hyperthyroidism and ophthalmopathy. RNA transcripts gave rise to amplified TCR beta CDR3 regions. The primer set for the first-round RT-PCR of the TCR CDR3 was HTBI. TCRdb passed the multiplex PCR reads through MiXCR, listing each CDR3 protein once. The profile covers 660,000 or so distinct CDR3 sequences, with less than 25% appearing a single time and roughly a third taken by the ten largest. The specimen sequenced was blood. The receptors originated from a man younger than 40 with Graves' ophthalmopathy.

This sequence joins TRBV5-1 and TRBJ2-7; D is ambiguous. Germline V gene data show CDR1 as SGHRS and CDR2 as YFSETQ. V lost 6 bases and J lost 0, with 10 bases in between. The CDR3 extends over 13 amino acids. This CDR3 reads CASNQSPSYEQYF. The CDR3 region has the DNA TGCGCCAGCAACCAATCTCCCTCCTACGAGCAGTACTTC.

This clonotype was seen ten or more times. This chain connects TRBV5-1 to TRBJ1-1, with D possibly being TRBD1 (5 bases). CDR1 SGHRS and CDR2 YFSETQ come from the germline V gene. CDR3 length: 17 residues. The ends were cut back, 5 bases at V and 5 bases at J, with 25 bases in the middle. The CDR3 coding sequence is TGCGCCAGCAGTGGGGTCCCCCTCGCCAGGGAATGGACTGAAGCTTTCTTT. Translated, it gives CASSGVPLAREWTEAFF.

The rearrangement joins TRBV7-3 to TRBJ1-3; no definite D call. The germline CDR1 and CDR2 sequences are SGHTA and FQGTGA. Between the trimmed V and J ends, which lost 4 bases and 3 bases, there was a span of 7 bases. The CDR3 contains 13 residues. Here the CDR3 DNA reads TGTGCCAGCAGCTCGGTTTTTGGAAACACCATATATTTT. Translation: CASSSVFGNTIYF.

V is TRBV6-1 and J is TRBJ2-2; TRBD2 agrees at 9 bases. The V segment lost 4 bases and the J segment 4 bases; nucleotides outside the gene matches: 10. CDR1 is MNHNS and CDR2 is SASEGT in the germline V gene. This CDR3 contains 17 residues. Here the CDR3 reads CASSARTSEYVTGELFF. The CDR3 DNA follows: TGTGCCAGCAGTGCCCGGACTAGCGAATACGTCACCGGGGAGCTGTTTTTT.

This clonotype has more than one count but fewer than ten. The CDR3 protein is CASRGWSNEKLFF. DNA of the CDR3: TGTGCCAGCAGAGGGTGGTCTAATGAAAAACTGTTTTTT. The chain links TRBV6-2 or TRBV6-3 to TRBJ1-4; D gene unclear. Per germline, CDR1 MNHEY and CDR2 SVGEGT. The CDR3 loop spans 13 amino acids. Trimming removed 6 bases at V and 3 bases at J, with 8 bases between.

There are a few counts of this clonotype. The rearrangement uses TRBV28 and TRBJ2-5, with 8 bases matching TRBD2. The germline gives CDR1 MDHEN, CDR2 SYDVKM. This CDR3 has 14 amino acids. J lost 5 bases, V lost 7 bases, and 9 bases had no gene match. CDR3 protein: CASTQGGGQETQYF. Here the CDR3 DNA reads TGTGCCAGCACCCAGGGCGGGGGGCAGGAGACCCAGTACTTC.

This clonotype was counted between two and nine times. The chain carries TRBV24-1 and TRBJ2-1; TRBD2 matches 7 bases. CDR3 size: 12 residues. Losses at the gene ends were 7 bases for V and 5 bases for J; bases not matched to a gene: 1. Germline V lookup: CDR1 KGHDR, CDR2 SFDVKD. CDR3 coding DNA: TGTGCCACCAGGACTAGCCACAATGAGCAGTTCTTC. Encoded protein: CATRTSHNEQFF.

This clonotype was counted between two and nine times. This chain joins TRBV5-6 and TRBJ2-2, with D possibly matching TRBD1 (5 bases). Germline CDR1 is SGHDT and CDR2 is YYEEEE. V was clipped by 4 bases and J by 5 bases, with 15 bases between them. This CDR3 spans 15 amino acids. The CDR3 reads CASSLSLQGTGELFF. The DNA for the CDR3 is TGTGCCAGCAGCCTGTCTCTGCAGGGAACCGGGGAGCTGTTTTTT. Drawing the rest from reference TRBV5-6 and TRBJ2-2, the complete variable domain is DAGVTQSPTHLIKTRGQQVTLRCSPKSGHDTVSWYQQALGQGPQFIFQYYEEEERQRGNFPDRFSGHQFPNYSSELNVNALLLGDSALYLCASSLSLQGTGELFFGEGSRLTVL.

The V gene is TRBV20-1, the J gene TRBJ2-5; 7 positions match TRBD2. The CDR3 covers 15 residues. V was pared by 1 base and J by 4 bases, with 9 bases of the junction left unmatched. CDR1 is DFQATT and CDR2 is SNEGSKA in the germline V gene (reference sequence). CDR3 in amino acids: CSARGPAGRGETQYF. The CDR3 nucleotides are TGCAGTGCTAGAGGTCCCGCAGGGAGGGGAGAGACCCAGTACTTC.

This clonotype has more than one count but fewer than ten. In nucleotides, the CDR3 is TGTGCCAGCAGTTATATAAGGACCGGGGAGCTGTTTTTT. Protein product: CASSYIRTGELFF. The chain combines TRBV6-1 with TRBJ2-2; no firm D call. The length of the CDR3 is 13 residues. V shed 5 bases and J shed 5 bases, with 9 bases lying between them. Looked up from germline, CDR1 is MNHNS and CDR2 is SASEGT.

The rearrangement uses TRBV24-1 and TRBJ2-3; 8 nucleotides align to TRBD2. From germline, CDR1 is KGHDR and CDR2 SFDVKD. The CDR3 totals 14 residues. J gave up 1 base and V 4 bases, and 0 bases lay outside the gene matches. CDR3 DNA: TGTGCCACCAGTGACGGGAGGGGCACAGATACGCAGTATTTT. Its translation: CATSDGRGTDTQYF.